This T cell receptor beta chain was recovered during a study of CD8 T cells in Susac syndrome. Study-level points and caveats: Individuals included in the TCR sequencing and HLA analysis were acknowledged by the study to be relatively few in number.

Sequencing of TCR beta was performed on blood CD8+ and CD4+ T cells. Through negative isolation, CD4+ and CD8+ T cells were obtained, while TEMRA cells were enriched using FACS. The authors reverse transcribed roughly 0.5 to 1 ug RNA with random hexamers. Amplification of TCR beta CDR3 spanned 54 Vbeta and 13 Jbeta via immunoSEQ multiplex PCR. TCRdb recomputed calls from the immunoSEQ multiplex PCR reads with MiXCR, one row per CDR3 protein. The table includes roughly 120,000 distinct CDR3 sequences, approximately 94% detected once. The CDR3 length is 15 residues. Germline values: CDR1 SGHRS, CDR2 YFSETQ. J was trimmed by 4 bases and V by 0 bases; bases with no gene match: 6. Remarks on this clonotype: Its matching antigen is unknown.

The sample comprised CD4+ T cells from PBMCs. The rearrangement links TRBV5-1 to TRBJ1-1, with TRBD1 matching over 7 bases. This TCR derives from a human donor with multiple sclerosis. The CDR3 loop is CASSLEGRGTTEAFF. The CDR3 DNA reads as TGCGCCAGCAGCTTGGAGGGCAGGGGGACCACTGAAGCTTTCTTT. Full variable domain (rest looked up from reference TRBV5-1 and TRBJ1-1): KAGVTQTPRYLIKTRGQQVTLSCSPISGHRSVSWYQQTPGQGLQFLFEYFSETQRNKGNFPGRFSGRQFSNSRSEMNVSTLELGDSALYLCASSLEGRGTTEAFFGQGTRLTVV.